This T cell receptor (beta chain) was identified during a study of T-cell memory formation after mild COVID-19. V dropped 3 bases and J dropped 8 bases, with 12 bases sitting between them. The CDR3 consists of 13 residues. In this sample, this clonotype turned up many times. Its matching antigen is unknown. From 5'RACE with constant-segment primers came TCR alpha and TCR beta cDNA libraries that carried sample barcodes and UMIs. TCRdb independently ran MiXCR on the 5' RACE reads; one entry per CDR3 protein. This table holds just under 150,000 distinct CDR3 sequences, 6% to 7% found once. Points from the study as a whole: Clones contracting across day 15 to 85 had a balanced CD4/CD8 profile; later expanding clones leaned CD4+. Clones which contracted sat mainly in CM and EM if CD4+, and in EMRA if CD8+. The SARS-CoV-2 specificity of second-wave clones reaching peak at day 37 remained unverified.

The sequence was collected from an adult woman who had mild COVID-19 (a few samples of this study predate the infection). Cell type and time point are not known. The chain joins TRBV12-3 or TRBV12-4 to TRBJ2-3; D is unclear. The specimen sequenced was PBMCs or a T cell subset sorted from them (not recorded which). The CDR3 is CASSLGNGGTQYF. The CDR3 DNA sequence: TGTGCCAGCAGTTTGGGTAACGGCGGTACGCAGTATTTT.